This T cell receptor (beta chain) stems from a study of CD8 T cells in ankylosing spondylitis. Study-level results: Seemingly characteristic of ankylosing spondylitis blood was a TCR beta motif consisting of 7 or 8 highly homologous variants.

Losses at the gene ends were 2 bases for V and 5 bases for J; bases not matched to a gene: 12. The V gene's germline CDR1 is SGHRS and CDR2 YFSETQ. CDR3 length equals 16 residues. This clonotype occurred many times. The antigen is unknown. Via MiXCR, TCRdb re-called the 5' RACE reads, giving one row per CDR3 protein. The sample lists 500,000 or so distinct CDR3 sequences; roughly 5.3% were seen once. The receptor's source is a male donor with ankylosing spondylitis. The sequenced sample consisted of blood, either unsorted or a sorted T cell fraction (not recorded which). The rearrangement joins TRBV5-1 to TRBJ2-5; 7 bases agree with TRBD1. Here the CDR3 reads CASSFSGTELGETQYF. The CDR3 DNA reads TGCGCCAGCAGCTTTTCCGGGACAGAACTAGGGGAGACCCAGTACTTC.